The rows below give T cell receptor beta chains drawn from one sample of a study of blood T cell repertoires in COVID-19. Sequencing was performed with immunoSEQ multiplex PCR; in TCRdb, only in-frame clones are kept and a portion is missing. The sample contains some 250,000 clones, 88% of which appear only once. Sequencing was performed on peripheral blood. The receptors originated from a human donor in a cohort sampled during active COVID-19. Both conserved end residues are part of each CDR3. The order of the fields is CDR3 length, clone size, J gene, V gene, D gene, CDR3 DNA, CDR3 protein. The D gene is left open where the match is weak. The listing skips clone size in some rows; elsewhere it reads once, few, many or a size class.

15	-	TRBJ1-2	TRBV5-1	TRBD1	TGCGCCAGCAGCGGGATACTACAGGGGCCCTATGGCTACACCTTC	CASSGILQGPYGYTF
17	-	TRBJ1-3	TRBV11-2	TRBD1	TGTGCCAGCAGCCGCACCCGGACAGGGGGGCCCGGAAACACCATATATTTT	CASSRTRTGGPGNTIYF
15	-	TRBJ1-1	TRBV5-4	-	TGTGCCAGCAACGAAAAAGACAGGCTGGGTACTGAAGCTTTCTTT	CASNEKDRLGTEAFF
13	-	TRBJ2-7	TRBV24-1	-	TGTGCCACCAGTGATGGTACAGGGAGCGAGCAGTACTTC	CATSDGTGSEQYF
14	-	TRBJ2-7	TRBV27	TRBD2	TGTGCCAGCAGTCCGGGACTAGCGGGTAACGAGCAGTACTTC	CASSPGLAGNEQYF
13	-	TRBJ2-6	TRBV29-1	-	TGCAGCGTTGATGAGGGAGGGGCCAACGTCCTGACTTTC	CSVDEGGANVLTF
12	-	TRBJ2-7	TRBV15	-	TGTGCCACCGGGCGTGCTTCCTACGAGCAGTACTTC	CATGRASYEQYF
16	-	TRBJ1-4	TRBV6-5	TRBD1	TGTGCCAGCAGTTACTCGATGGGGACAGGGAATGAAAAACTGTTTTTT	CASSYSMGTGNEKLFF
18	-	TRBJ2-6	TRBV5-1	TRBD1	TGCGCCAGCAGCTCTGGGGACAGGGCCGCCTCTGGGGCCAACGTCCTGACTTTC	CASSSGDRAASGANVLTF
16	-	TRBJ1-2	TRBV14	-	TGTGCCAGCAGCCAAGGGATTCGAGACACCTACTATGGCTACACCTTC	CASSQGIRDTYYGYTF
21	once	TRBJ2-4	TRBV28	TRBD2	TGTGCCAGCAGTTCCCCTCTCGGCCGTCGGGAGGGGGGCCTAGCCAAAAACATTCAGTACTTC	CASSSPLGRREGGLAKNIQYF
18	once	TRBJ2-5	TRBV9	-	TGTGCCAGCAGCGACAACCTCCGGGCCCCAGGGTCGGGAGAGACCCAGTACTTC	CASSDNLRAPGSGETQYF
13	-	TRBJ2-7	TRBV19	-	TGTGCCAGTCGACTAGGACCCCCCTACGAGCAGTACTTC	CASRLGPPYEQYF
15	-	TRBJ1-1	TRBV3-1/TRBV3-2	-	TGTGCCAGCAAGAGAAGACAGCCTATGAACACTGAAGCTTTCTTT	CASKRRQPMNTEAFF
14	many	TRBJ1-1	TRBV5-4	-	TGTGCCAGCAGCCACCACCAGGGGAACACTGAAGCTTTCTTT	CASSHHQGNTEAFF
15	-	TRBJ1-2	TRBV7-9	TRBD1	TGTGCCAGCAGCCCCCAGGGGGTTGTGGACTATGGCTACACCTTC	CASSPQGVVDYGYTF
14	-	TRBJ1-1	TRBV9	TRBD1	TGTGCCAGCAGCCCCGGACAGGGGAGGTCGGAAGCTTTCTTT	CASSPGQGRSEAFF
11	-	TRBJ1-4	TRBV6-5	-	TGTGCCAGCAGTTACTCCGGAAAACTGTTTTTT	CASSYSGKLFF
15	-	TRBJ2-7	TRBV6-5	TRBD1	TGTGCCAGCAGTCCCACCCGGACAGGCCAGTACGAGCAGTACTTC	CASSPTRTGQYEQYF
14	-	TRBJ1-2	TRBV9	-	TGTGCCAGCAGCGTAGTATCCGGACAAGGAGGCTACACCTTC	CASSVVSGQGGYTF
17	-	TRBJ2-7	TRBV4-3	TRBD2	TGCGCCAGCAGCCAAGCGGCTAGCGGGAGTTTTTTGGACGAGCAGTACTTC	CASSQAASGSFLDEQYF
16	-	TRBJ2-1	TRBV7-2	TRBD2	TGTGCCAGCAGCTTAGGACTAGCGGGGGGGCAGGATGAGCAGTTCTTC	CASSLGLAGGQDEQFF
14	-	TRBJ1-4	TRBV6-6	-	TGTGCCAGCAGTTACGCGCGGTTCGGGGAAAAACTGTTTTTT	CASSYARFGEKLFF
15	-	TRBJ1-1	TRBV18	-	TGTGCCAGCTCACCCTCTATTGACAGGAACACTGAAGCTTTCTTT	CASSPSIDRNTEAFF
13	-	TRBJ1-5	TRBV6-5	-	TGTGCCAGCAGGGGAGGCACGGGACAGCCCCAGCATTTT	CASRGGTGQPQHF
17	-	TRBJ2-7	TRBV4-3	TRBD1	TGCGCCAGCAGCCAGGACACGGGGGGACAGGGATCCTACGAGCAGTACTTC	CASSQDTGGQGSYEQYF
17	-	TRBJ2-1	TRBV4-1	-	TGCGCCAGCAGCCAAGAGCACCCGTGGCGGGCCTCAAATGAGCAGTTCTTC	CASSQEHPWRASNEQFF
14	once	TRBJ2-1	TRBV7-3	TRBD2	TGTGCCAGCAGCCGCAGCGGGAGGGCCAATGAGCAGTTCTTC	CASSRSGRANEQFF
12	-	TRBJ1-1	TRBV18	-	TGTGCCAGCTCACGACAGGACACTGAAGCTTTCTTT	CASSRQDTEAFF
15	-	TRBJ1-6	TRBV5-5	-	TGTGCCAGCAGCTTGGATTCGCGGAGGGGTTCACCCCTCCACTTT	CASSLDSRRGSPLHF
14	-	TRBJ2-7	TRBV9	TRBD1	TGTGCCAGCACCGCGACCGGGACAGGGGACGAGCAGTACTTC	CASTATGTGDEQYF
14	-	TRBJ2-7	TRBV30	TRBD2	TGTGCCTGGAGTATAGAGCGGGGAGCCTACGAGCAGTACTTC	CAWSIERGAYEQYF